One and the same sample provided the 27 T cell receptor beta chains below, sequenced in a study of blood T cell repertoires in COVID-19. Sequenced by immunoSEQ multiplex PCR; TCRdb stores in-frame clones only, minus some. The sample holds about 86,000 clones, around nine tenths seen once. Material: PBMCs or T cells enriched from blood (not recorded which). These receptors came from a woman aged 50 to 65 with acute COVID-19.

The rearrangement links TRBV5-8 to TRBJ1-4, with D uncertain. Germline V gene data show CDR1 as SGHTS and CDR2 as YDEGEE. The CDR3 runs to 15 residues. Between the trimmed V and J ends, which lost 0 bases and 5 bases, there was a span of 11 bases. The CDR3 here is CASSLGEGGNEKLFF. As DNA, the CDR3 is TGTGCCAGCAGCTTGGGAGAGGGTGGAAATGAAAAACTGTTTTTT.

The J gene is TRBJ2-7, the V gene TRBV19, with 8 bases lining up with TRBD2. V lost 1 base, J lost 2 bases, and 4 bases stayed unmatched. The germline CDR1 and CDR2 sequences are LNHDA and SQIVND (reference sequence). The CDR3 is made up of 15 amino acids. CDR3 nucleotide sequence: TGTGCCAGTAGTATAGTAGCGGGGCGAGCCTACGAGCAGTACTTC. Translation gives CASSIVAGRAYEQYF. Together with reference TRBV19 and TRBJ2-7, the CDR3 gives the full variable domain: DGGITQSPKYLFRKEGQNVTLSCEQNLNHDAMYWYRQDPGQGLRLIYYSQIVNDFQKGDIAEGYSVSREKKESFPLTVTSAQKNPTAFYLCASSIVAGRAYEQYFGPGTRLTVT.

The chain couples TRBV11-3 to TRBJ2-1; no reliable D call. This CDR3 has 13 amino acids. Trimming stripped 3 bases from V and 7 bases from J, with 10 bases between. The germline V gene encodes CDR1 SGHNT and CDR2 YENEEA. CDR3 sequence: CASSFWSGNEQFF. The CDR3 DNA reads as TGTGCCAGCAGCTTCTGGAGTGGGAATGAGCAGTTCTTC.

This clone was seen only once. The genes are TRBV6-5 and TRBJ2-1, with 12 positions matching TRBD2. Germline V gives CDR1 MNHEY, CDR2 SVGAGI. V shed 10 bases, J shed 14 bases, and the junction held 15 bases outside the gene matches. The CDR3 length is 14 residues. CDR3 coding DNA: TGTGCCACCGGGGGACTAGCGGGCTCGGAGGTTGAGTTCTTC. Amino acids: CATGGLAGSEVEFF.

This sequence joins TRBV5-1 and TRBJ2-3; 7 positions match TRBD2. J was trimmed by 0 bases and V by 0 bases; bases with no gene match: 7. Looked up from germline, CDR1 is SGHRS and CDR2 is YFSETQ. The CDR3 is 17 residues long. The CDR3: CASSLGGSGKSTDTQYF. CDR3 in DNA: TGCGCCAGCAGCTTGGGAGGGAGCGGGAAAAGCACAGATACGCAGTATTTT.

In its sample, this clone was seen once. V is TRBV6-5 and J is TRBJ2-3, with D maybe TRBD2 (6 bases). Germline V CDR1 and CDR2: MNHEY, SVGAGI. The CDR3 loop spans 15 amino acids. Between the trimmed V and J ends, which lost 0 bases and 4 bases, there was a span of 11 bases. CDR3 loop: CASSYSGGTPDTQYF. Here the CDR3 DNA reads TGTGCCAGCAGTTACTCCGGCGGGACTCCAGATACGCAGTATTTT.

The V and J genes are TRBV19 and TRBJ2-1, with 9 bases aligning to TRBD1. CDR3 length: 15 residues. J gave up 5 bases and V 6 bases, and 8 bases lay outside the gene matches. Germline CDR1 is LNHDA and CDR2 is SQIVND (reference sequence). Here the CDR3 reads CASRLGDRVNNEQFF. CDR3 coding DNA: TGTGCCAGTAGGCTAGGGGACAGGGTTAACAATGAGCAGTTCTTC.

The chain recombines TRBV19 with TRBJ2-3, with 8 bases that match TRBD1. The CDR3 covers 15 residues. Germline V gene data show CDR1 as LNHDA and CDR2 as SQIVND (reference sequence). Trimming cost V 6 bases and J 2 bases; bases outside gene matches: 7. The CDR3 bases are TGTGCCAGTAGCTGGACAGGGCCTCCCACAGATACGCAGTATTTT. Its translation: CASSWTGPPTDTQYF. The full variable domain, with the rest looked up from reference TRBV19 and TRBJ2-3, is DGGITQSPKYLFRKEGQNVTLSCEQNLNHDAMYWYRQDPGQGLRLIYYSQIVNDFQKGDIAEGYSVSREKKESFPLTVTSAQKNPTAFYLCASSWTGPPTDTQYFGPGTRLTVL.

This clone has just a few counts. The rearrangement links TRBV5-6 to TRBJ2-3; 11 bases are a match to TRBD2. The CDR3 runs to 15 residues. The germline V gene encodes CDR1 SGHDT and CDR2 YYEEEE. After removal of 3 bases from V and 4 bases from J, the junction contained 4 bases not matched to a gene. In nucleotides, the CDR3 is TGTGCCAGCAGCTCAGCTAGCGGGAGGTCAGATACGCAGTATTTT. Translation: CASSSASGRSDTQYF.

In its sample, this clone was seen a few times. The CDR3 reads CASSLSGSGQPQHF. CDR3 nucleotide sequence: TGTGCCAGCAGCTTATCAGGGTCAGGACAGCCCCAGCATTTT. The chain couples TRBV7-2 to TRBJ1-5; weak D call: TRBD1 (5 bases). This CDR3 spans 14 amino acids. Germline V gives CDR1 SGHTA, CDR2 FQGNSA. Deletions cut 2 bases from V and 7 bases from J, with 12 bases between.

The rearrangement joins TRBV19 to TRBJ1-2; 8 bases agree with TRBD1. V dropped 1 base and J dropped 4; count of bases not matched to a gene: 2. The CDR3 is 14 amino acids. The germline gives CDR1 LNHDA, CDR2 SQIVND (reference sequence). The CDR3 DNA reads TGTGCCAGTAGTATAGCTACAGGGGGCTATGGCTACACCTTC. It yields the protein CASSIATGGYGYTF.

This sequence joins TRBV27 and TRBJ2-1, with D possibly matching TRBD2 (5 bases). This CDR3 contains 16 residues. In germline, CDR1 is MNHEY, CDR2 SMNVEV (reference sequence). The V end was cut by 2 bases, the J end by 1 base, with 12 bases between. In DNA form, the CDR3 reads TGTGCCAGCAGTTTAGATCTGGGGAGTTCCTACAATGAGCAGTTCTTC. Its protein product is CASSLDLGSSYNEQFF.

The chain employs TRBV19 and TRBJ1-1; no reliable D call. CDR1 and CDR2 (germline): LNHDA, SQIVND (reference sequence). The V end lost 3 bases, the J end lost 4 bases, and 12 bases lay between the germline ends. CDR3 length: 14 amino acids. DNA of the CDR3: TGTGCCAGTAGTATGAGGCGGGGAGTCACTGAAGCTTTCTTT. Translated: CASSMRRGVTEAFF.

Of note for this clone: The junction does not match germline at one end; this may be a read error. The CDR3 reads CASSQEVRGEQFF. The CDR3 DNA sequence: TGCGCCAGCAGTCAAGAGGTCAGAGGTGAGCAGTTCTTC. The rearrangement joins TRBV4-3 to TRBJ2-1; D gene unclear. The germline gives CDR1 LGHNA, CDR2 YSLEER. The CDR3 runs to 13 residues.

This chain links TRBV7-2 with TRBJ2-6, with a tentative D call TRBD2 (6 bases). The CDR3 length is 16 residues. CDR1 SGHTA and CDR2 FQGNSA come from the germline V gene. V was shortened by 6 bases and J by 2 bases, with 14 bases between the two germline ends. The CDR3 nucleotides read TGTGCCAGCAGACCCTCCCCTAGCGCTGGGGCCAACGTCCTGACTTTC. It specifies CASRPSPSAGANVLTF.

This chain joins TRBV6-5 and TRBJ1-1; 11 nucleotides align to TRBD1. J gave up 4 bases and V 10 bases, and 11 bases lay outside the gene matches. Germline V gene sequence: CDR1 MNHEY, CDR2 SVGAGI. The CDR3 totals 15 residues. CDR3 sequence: CATTRGQGAGTEAFF. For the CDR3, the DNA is TGTGCCACCACCCGCGGACAGGGGGCAGGCACTGAAGCTTTCTTT.

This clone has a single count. The CDR3 protein is CASRDMWGQGASGNQPQHF. Written as DNA, the CDR3 is TGTGCCAGCAGGGATATGTGGGGACAGGGGGCCAGCGGCAATCAGCCCCAGCATTTT. The chain couples TRBV27 to TRBJ1-5, with 12 bases that match TRBD1. With V trimmed by 6 bases and J by 2 bases, 14 bases remained unmatched. Germline V lookup: CDR1 MNHEY, CDR2 SMNVEV (reference sequence). This CDR3 spans 19 amino acids.

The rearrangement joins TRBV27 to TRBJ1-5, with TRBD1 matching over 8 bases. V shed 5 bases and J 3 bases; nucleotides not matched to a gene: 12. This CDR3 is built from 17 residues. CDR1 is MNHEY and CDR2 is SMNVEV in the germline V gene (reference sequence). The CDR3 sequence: CASSPRYSQGVNQPQHF. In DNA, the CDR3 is TGTGCCAGCAGTCCAAGGTATTCACAGGGGGTCAATCAGCCCCAGCATTTT.

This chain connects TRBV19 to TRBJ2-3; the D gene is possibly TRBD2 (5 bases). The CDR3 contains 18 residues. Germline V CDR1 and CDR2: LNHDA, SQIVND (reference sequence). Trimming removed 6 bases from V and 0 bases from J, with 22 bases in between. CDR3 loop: CASRIGRLLSGSTDTQYF. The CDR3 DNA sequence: TGTGCCAGTAGAATTGGGCGGTTGTTGAGCGGAAGCACAGATACGCAGTATTTT.

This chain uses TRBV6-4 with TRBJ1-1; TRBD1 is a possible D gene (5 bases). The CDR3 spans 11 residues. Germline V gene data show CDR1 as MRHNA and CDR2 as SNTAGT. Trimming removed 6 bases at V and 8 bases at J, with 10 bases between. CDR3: CASRAGGEAFF. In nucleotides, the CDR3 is TGTGCCAGCAGGGCCGGGGGAGAAGCTTTCTTT.

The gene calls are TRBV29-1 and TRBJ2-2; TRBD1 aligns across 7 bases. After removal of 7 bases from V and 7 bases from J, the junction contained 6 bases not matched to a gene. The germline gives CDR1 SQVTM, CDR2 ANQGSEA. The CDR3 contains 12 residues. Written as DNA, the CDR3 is TGCAGCGCTACCTCAGGGGGCGGGGAGCTGTTTTTT. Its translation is CSATSGGGELFF.

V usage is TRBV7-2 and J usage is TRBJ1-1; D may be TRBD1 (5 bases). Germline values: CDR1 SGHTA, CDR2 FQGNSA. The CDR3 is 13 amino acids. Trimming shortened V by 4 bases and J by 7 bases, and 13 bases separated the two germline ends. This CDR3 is CASSSPGWGEAFF. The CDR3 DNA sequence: TGTGCCAGCAGCTCCCCAGGGTGGGGTGAAGCTTTCTTT.

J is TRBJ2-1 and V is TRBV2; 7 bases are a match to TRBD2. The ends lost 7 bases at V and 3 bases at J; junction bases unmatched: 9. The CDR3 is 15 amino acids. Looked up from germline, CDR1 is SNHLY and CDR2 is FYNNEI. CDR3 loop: CASTPRVAGYNEQFF. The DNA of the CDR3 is TGTGCCAGCACCCCCCGGGTAGCGGGCTACAATGAGCAGTTCTTC.

In nucleotides, the CDR3 is TGTGCCAGCTCCGAGGGGGTGGCAAGGGAGACCCAGTACTTC. Translation gives CASSEGVARETQYF. This rearrangement joins TRBV7-2 to TRBJ2-5; TRBD1 might be the D (6 bases). This CDR3 is 14 amino acids long. Germline assignment: CDR1 SGHTA and CDR2 FQGNSA. V was shortened by 8 bases and J by 5 bases, with 18 bases between the two germline ends.

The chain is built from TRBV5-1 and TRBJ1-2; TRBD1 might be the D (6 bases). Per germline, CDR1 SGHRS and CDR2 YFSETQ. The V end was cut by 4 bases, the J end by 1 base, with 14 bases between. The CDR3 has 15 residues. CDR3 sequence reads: CASSGGADSNYGYTF. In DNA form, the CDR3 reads TGCGCCAGCAGCGGGGGGGCCGACAGTAACTATGGCTACACCTTC.

The CDR3 nucleotides are TGTGCCACCAGCAGAGGAGGGCCGCTTACCTATGGCTACACCTTC. Translation: CATSRGGPLTYGYTF. The chain joins TRBV15 to TRBJ1-2, with D unresolved. V gave up 1 base and J gave up 4 bases, with 13 bases separating them. CDR3 length: 15 amino acids. Germline V gene data show CDR1 as LNHNV and CDR2 as YYDKDF (reference sequence).

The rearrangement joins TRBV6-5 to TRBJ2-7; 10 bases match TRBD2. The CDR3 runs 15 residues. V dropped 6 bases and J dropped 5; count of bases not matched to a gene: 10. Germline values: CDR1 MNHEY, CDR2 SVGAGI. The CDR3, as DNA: TGTGCCAGCAGAAGCGCTAGCGGGAGATCCGACGAGCAGTACTTC. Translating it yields CASRSASGRSDEQYF.